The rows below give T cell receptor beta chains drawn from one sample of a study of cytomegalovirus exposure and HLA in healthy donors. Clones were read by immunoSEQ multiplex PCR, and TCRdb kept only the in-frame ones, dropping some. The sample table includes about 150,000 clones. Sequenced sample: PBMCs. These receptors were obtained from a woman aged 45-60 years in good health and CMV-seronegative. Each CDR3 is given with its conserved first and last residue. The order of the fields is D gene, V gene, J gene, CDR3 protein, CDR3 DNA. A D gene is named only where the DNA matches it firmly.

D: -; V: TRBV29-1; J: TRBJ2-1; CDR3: CSVQLLAGNEQFF; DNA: TGCAGCGTTCAGTTACTAGCCGGGAATGAGCAGTTCTTC
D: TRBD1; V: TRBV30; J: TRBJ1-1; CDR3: CAFTGDIDTEAFF; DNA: TGTGCCTTTACAGGGGATATCGACACTGAAGCTTTCTTT
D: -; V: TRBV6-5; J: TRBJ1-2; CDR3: CATYRGLGGYTF; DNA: TGTGCCACCTATCGAGGTTTAGGTGGCTACACCTTC
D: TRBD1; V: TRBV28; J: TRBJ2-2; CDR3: CASRAILGQGSNTGELFF; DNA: TGTGCCAGCCGTGCCATATTGGGACAGGGGTCGAACACCGGGGAGCTGTTTTTT
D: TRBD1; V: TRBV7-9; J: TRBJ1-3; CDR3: CASSLFPGQGSGNTIYF; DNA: TGTGCCAGCAGTCTTTTTCCGGGACAGGGTAGCGGAAACACCATATATTTT
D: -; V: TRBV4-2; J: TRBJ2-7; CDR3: CASSPGLRSAYEQYF; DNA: TGTGCCAGCAGCCCAGGACTGAGGAGCGCCTACGAGCAGTACTTC
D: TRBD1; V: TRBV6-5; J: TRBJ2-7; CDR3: CASSTRRTGFWEQYF; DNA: TGTGCCAGCAGCACCCGGAGGACAGGGTTTTGGGAGCAGTACTTC
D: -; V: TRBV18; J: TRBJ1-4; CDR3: CASSPVLATNEKLFF; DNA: TGTGCCAGCTCACCGGTGTTAGCAACTAATGAAAAACTGTTTTTT
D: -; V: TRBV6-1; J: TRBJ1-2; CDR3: CASSDRTSYGYTF; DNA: TGTGCCAGCAGTGATCGGACAAGCTATGGCTACACCTTC
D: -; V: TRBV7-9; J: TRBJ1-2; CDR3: CASSPLVETRGYTF; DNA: TGTGCCAGCAGCCCTCTTGTTGAAACCCGGGGCTACACCTTC
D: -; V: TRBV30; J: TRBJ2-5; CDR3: CAWSRGHETQYF; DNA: TGTGCCTGGTCCAGGGGACACGAGACCCAGTACTTC
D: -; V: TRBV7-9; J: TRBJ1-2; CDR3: CASSRSEWNYGYTF; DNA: TGTGCCAGCAGCCGGAGTGAATGGAACTATGGCTACACCTTC
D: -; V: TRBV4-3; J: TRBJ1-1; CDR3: CASSQYGLVNTEAFF; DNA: TGCGCCAGCAGCCAATACGGTTTAGTGAACACTGAAGCTTTCTTT
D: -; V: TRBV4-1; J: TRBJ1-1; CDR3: CASSPRWQSGAFF; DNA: TGCGCCAGCAGCCCTAGGTGGCAGTCCGGAGCTTTCTTT
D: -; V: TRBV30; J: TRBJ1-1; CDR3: CASSQAGANTEAFF; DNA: TGTGCCTCGTCCCAGGCAGGGGCGAACACTGAAGCTTTCTTT
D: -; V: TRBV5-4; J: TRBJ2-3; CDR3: CASSLDQGTDTQYF; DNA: TGTGCCAGCAGCTTAGATCAGGGAACAGATACGCAGTATTTT
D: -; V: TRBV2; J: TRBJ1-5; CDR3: CASSGEGRQPQHF; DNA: TGTGCCAGCAGTGGGGAGGGCCGTCAGCCCCAGCATTTT
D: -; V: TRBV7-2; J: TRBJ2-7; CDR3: CASSLDTYEQYF; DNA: TGTGCCAGCAGCTTGGACACCTACGAGCAGTACTTC
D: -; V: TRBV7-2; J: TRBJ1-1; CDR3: CASSWKAGDTEAFF; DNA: TGTGCCAGCAGCTGGAAAGCGGGGGACACTGAAGCTTTCTTT
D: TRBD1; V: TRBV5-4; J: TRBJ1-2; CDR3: CASSQGDRENGYTF; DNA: TGTGCCAGCAGCCAGGGGGACAGGGAGAATGGCTACACCTTC
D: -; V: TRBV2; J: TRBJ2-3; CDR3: CASSEVRTDTQYF; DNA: TGTGCCAGCAGTGAAGTGAGGACAGATACGCAGTATTTT
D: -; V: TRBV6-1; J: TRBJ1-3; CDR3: CASEGTGNTIYF; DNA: TGTGCCAGCGAGGGTACTGGAAACACCATATATTTT
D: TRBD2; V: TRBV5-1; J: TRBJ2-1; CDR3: CASSSSGPFNEQFF; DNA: TGCGCCAGCAGCTCTAGCGGCCCCTTCAATGAGCAGTTCTTC
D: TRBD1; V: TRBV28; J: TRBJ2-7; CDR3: CASRETGTGYSYEQYF; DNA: TGTGCCAGCAGGGAAACCGGGACAGGTTATTCCTACGAGCAGTACTTC
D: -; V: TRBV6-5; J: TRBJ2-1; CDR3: CASSYERPEYNEQFF; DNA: TGTGCCAGCAGTTACGAGAGGCCAGAGTACAATGAGCAGTTCTTC
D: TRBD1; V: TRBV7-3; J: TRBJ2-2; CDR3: CASSPQTGKGTGELFF; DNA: TGTGCCAGCAGCCCCCAGACAGGGAAAGGGACCGGGGAGCTGTTTTTT
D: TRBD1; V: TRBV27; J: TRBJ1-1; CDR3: CASSSQTTYRGLNTEAFF; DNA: TGTGCCAGCAGTTCTCAGACTACTTACAGGGGGCTGAACACTGAAGCTTTCTTT
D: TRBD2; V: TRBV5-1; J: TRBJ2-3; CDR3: CASSLQLAASTDTQYF; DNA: TGCGCCAGCAGCTTGCAACTAGCGGCTAGCACAGATACGCAGTATTTT
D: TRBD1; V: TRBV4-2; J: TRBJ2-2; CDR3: CASSPDRFDTGELFF; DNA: TGTGCCAGCAGCCCGGACAGGTTCGACACCGGGGAGCTGTTTTTT
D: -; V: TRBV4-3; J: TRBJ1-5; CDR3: CASSQDGAQPQHF; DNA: TGCGCCAGCAGCCAAGACGGTGCTCAGCCCCAGCATTTT
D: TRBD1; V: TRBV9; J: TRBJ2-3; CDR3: CASSPRPGTGSPDTQYF; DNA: TGTGCCAGCAGCCCGCGTCCCGGGACAGGGTCCCCAGATACGCAGTATTTT
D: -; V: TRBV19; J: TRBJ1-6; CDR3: CASRTGTLYNSPLHF; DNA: TGTGCCAGTAGGACAGGAACCCTCTATAATTCACCCCTCCACTTT
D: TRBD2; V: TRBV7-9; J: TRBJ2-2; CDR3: CASSLVRENGELFF; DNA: TGTGCCAGCAGCTTAGTGCGGGAGAACGGGGAGCTGTTTTTT